These 15 T cell receptor beta chains share one sample of origin, sequenced in a study of shared clonotypes between healthy human individuals. This table comes from immunoSEQ multiplex PCR, and its TCRdb copy is limited to in-frame clones, with some not included. The data hold about 670,000 clones, with roughly 70% observed a single time. Specimen: memory CD4+ T cells sorted from blood. Specified subset: CD45RA-negative fraction. All receptors come from a woman in her 30s in good health.

The rearrangement uses TRBV4-2 and TRBJ2-1; D remains ambiguous. The CDR3 spans 14 residues. The germline V and J ends were trimmed by 0 bases and 9 bases, with 12 bases remaining between them. Germline V gene lookup returns CDR1 LGHNA and CDR2 YNFKEQ. The CDR3 DNA reads TGTGCCAGCAGCCAAGATCACAAGGCGGCTGAGCAGTTCTTC. The encoded protein is CASSQDHKAAEQFF.

The chain employs TRBV5-4 and TRBJ2-1; 8 positions agree with TRBD2. The CDR3 is 15 residues long. V lost 3 bases to trimming and J lost 9 bases; unmatched junction nucleotides: 11. Per germline, CDR1 SGHNT and CDR2 YYREEE (reference sequence). CDR3 protein: CASSSYREGPGEQFF. The CDR3 nucleotides are TGTGCCAGCAGCTCATATCGGGAGGGCCCGGGTGAGCAGTTCTTC. Together with reference TRBV5-4 and TRBJ2-1, the CDR3 gives the full variable domain: ETGVTQSPTHLIKTRGQQVTLRCSSQSGHNTVSWYQQALGQGPQFIFQYYREEENGRGNFPPRFSGLQFPNYSSELNVNALELDDSALYLCASSSYREGPGEQFFGPGTRLTVL.

The chain carries TRBV18 and TRBJ1-5; D ambiguous. The V and J ends lost 6 bases and 1 base respectively, with 10 bases between them. Germline V gene lookup returns CDR1 KGHSH and CDR2 LQKENI. The CDR3 runs 14 residues. The CDR3 sequence: CASSYEDSNQPQHF. CDR3 coding DNA: TGTGCCAGCTCTTACGAGGACAGCAATCAGCCCCAGCATTTT.

This clone was seen a handful of times. Other DNA sequences in this specimen translate into the identical CDR3. The chain combines TRBV7-2 with TRBJ1-2; TRBD1 might be the D (6 bases). Germline V gene sequence: CDR1 SGHTA, CDR2 FQGNSA. The V gene lost 1 base and the J gene lost 4 bases, with 10 bases spanning the gap. This CDR3 region has 14 residues. The CDR3 DNA reads TGTGCCAGCAGCTTAGGCAGGGGCGGCTATGGCTACACCTTC. This translates into CASSLGRGGYGYTF.

This clone appeared a single time. The chain combines TRBV7-6 with TRBJ2-5; 10 nucleotides agree with TRBD2. Germline assignment: CDR1 SGHVS and CDR2 FNYEAQ. The CDR3 consists of 17 residues. V dropped 5 bases and J dropped 2; count of bases not matched to a gene: 11. CDR3 DNA sequence: TGTGCCAGCAGCCTGGGGTCGGGTAGCGGGAGGCAAGAGACCCAGTACTTC. It specifies CASSLGSGSGRQETQYF.

The sample holds a few counts of this clone. This sequence joins TRBV28 and TRBJ1-4, with D possibly TRBD1 on 5 matching bases. Trimming took 4 bases from V and 8 from J, leaving 11 bases between them. Germline CDR1 reads MDHEN; CDR2 reads SYDVKM. The length of the CDR3 is 13 residues. The CDR3 DNA reads TGTGCCAGCAGTTCCTCAGGGAGGGAAAAACTGTTTTTT. Residues: CASSSSGREKLFF.

The V call is TRBV11-1, the J call TRBJ2-5, with 8 positions matching TRBD2. From germline, CDR1 is SGHAT and CDR2 FQDESV (reference sequence). V trimming: 3 bases; J trimming: 4 bases; junction bases outside the gene matches: 4. This CDR3 comprises 14 residues. CDR3 sequence (DNA): TGTGCCAGCAGCTTTGGACGGGAGGGAGAGACCCAGTACTTC. Translation: CASSFGREGETQYF.

This chain links TRBV28 with TRBJ2-6, with a tentative D call TRBD1 (5 bases). The CDR3 runs to 16 residues. V was pared by 6 bases and J by 0 bases, with 12 bases between. Germline lookup yields CDR1 MDHEN and CDR2 SYDVKM. Here the CDR3 reads CASRGALHSGANVLTF. The DNA of the CDR3 is TGTGCCAGCAGAGGGGCGCTACACTCTGGGGCCAACGTCCTGACTTTC.

The sample holds one count of this clone. The chain is built from TRBV10-3 and TRBJ2-6, with D hard to call. This CDR3 comprises 14 residues. V lost 5 bases and J lost 3, with 8 bases in between. Germline V gene sequence: CDR1 ENHRY, CDR2 SYGVKD. CDR3 DNA: TGTGCCATCAGTCAGACCGGTGGGGCCAACGTCCTGACTTTC. Its translation is CAISQTGGANVLTF.

The chain combines TRBV28 with TRBJ1-1; maybe TRBD1 (5 bases). V was trimmed by 5 bases and J by 3 bases, leaving 10 bases between them. CDR3 length: 13 amino acids. CDR1 and CDR2 (germline): MDHEN, SYDVKM. The DNA of the CDR3 is TGTGCCAGCAGTCGGGGGTCTCACACTGAAGCTTTCTTT. Its translation is CASSRGSHTEAFF.

The CDR3 is CASSLGRIGNQPQHF. CDR3 bases: TGTGCCAGCAGCTTAGGCAGGATCGGCAATCAGCCCCAGCATTTT. The chain couples TRBV7-8 to TRBJ1-5; D call uncertain. This CDR3 is built from 15 residues. The V and J ends lost 1 base and 2 bases respectively, with 9 bases between them. The germline V gene encodes CDR1 SGHVS and CDR2 FQNEAQ.

This clone was seen more than once but under ten times. V and J are TRBV5-1 and TRBJ2-1, with 13 bases identical to TRBD2. V was clipped by 7 bases and J by 7 bases; unmatched bases: 14. Germline lookup yields CDR1 SGHRS and CDR2 YFSETQ. CDR3 length: 17 residues. The CDR3: CASGTSGRAGSGNEQFF. DNA for the CDR3: TGCGCCAGCGGAACTAGCGGGAGGGCCGGGAGTGGGAATGAGCAGTTCTTC. Together with reference TRBV5-1 and TRBJ2-1, the CDR3 gives the full variable domain: KAGVTQTPRYLIKTRGQQVTLSCSPISGHRSVSWYQQTPGQGLQFLFEYFSETQRNKGNFPGRFSGRQFSNSRSEMNVSTLELGDSALYLCASGTSGRAGSGNEQFFGPGTRLTVL.

The rearrangement uses TRBV25-1 and TRBJ2-5, with D maybe TRBD2 (5 bases). Trimming stripped 4 bases from V and 4 bases from J, with 13 bases between. The CDR3 consists of 14 residues. In germline, CDR1 is MGHDK, CDR2 SYGVNS. This CDR3 reads CASSVVGVRETQYF. CDR3 sequence (DNA): TGTGCCAGCAGTGTAGTCGGGGTGAGAGAGACCCAGTACTTC.

The chain uses TRBV5-4 and TRBJ2-6; the match to TRBD1 covers 10 bases. CDR3 length equals 17 residues. Germline V gene data show CDR1 as SGHNT and CDR2 as YYREEE (reference sequence). The V segment lost 0 bases and the J segment 3 bases; nucleotides outside the gene matches: 3. The CDR3 DNA reads as TGTGCCAGCAGCTTGGGACAGGGGGCACTTGGGGCCAACGTCCTGACTTTC. It codes for CASSLGQGALGANVLTF.

This chain connects TRBV11-2 to TRBJ2-5; 8 bases match TRBD2. Germline V gives CDR1 SGHAT, CDR2 FQNNGV. After removal of 6 bases from V and 5 bases from J, the junction contained 8 bases not matched to a gene. The CDR3 runs 14 residues. The CDR3 sequence: CASRKLAGRETQYF. The CDR3 DNA reads TGTGCCAGCAGGAAGTTAGCGGGAAGGGAGACCCAGTACTTC.